The 21 T cell receptor beta chains in this list originate from one sample, sequenced in a study of human T cells and chemical hapten exposure. TCRdb processed the RACE reads anew with MiXCR; each CDR3 protein has one entry. The repertoire consists of around 120,000 distinct CDR3 sequences, with roughly an eighth occurring once and the leading ten covering 0.92%. Time point described: patch test 1, 2 weeks after DPC sensitization. Treatment denoted: therapeutic diphenylcyclopropenone sensitization with weekly scalp DPC. The source material was whole blood, sampled in connection with sensitization to the hapten diphenylcyclopropenone (DPC). Source of these receptors: a man between 18 and 35 years old with alopecia areata. Some clones in this sample may be carry-over from other donors' samples.

This clonotype was seen more than once but under ten times. This chain uses TRBV7-9 with TRBJ1-4; D gene uncertain. The length of the CDR3 is 16 residues. Per the germline V gene, CDR1 is SEHNR and CDR2 is FQNEAQ (reference sequence). Trimming cost V 0 bases and J 0 bases, with 8 bases left between them. CDR3 bases: TGTGCCAGCAGCTTAGCCGGGAGGTCAACTAATGAAAAACTGTTTTTT. It specifies CASSLAGRSTNEKLFF.

The sample holds a few counts of this clonotype. This sequence joins TRBV6-4 and TRBJ1-2, with D perhaps matching TRBD1 (5 bases). The CDR3 extends over 16 amino acids. CDR1 and CDR2 (germline): MRHNA, SNTAGT. V was clipped by 7 bases and J by 4 bases, with 22 bases between them. This chain's CDR3 is CASTLTPGANSYGYTF. The DNA for the CDR3 is TGTGCCAGCACGCTAACTCCTGGGGCGAATTCCTATGGCTACACCTTC.

The table lists this clonotype with a few counts. The chain combines TRBV12-3 or TRBV12-4 with TRBJ2-7; D is unresolved. Trimming removed 2 bases from V and 2 bases from J, with 10 bases in between. CDR3 length: 14 amino acids. This CDR3 is CASSLLEGPYEQYF. CDR3 in DNA: TGTGCCAGCAGTTTACTCGAAGGGCCCTACGAGCAGTACTTC.

There are a few counts of this clonotype. This chain connects TRBV9 to TRBJ1-4; D remains unclear. The CDR3 covers 13 residues. Germline V gene lookup returns CDR1 SGDLS and CDR2 YYNGEE. Trimming took 0 bases from V and 8 from J, leaving 8 bases between them. The CDR3, as DNA: TGTGCCAGCAGCGTAGGTCGGAGAGAAAAACTGTTTTTT. Translating gives CASSVGRREKLFF.

The CDR3 DNA sequence: TGTGCCAGCACCCCGGCCGCAAAGGGAGGAGAGACCCAGTACTTC. As protein: CASTPAAKGGETQYF. V is TRBV28 and J is TRBJ2-5; TRBD2 is a possible D gene (6 bases). The CDR3 spans 15 residues. Trimming pared 7 bases from V and 4 bases from J, leaving 19 bases between. CDR1 and CDR2 from the germline V gene are MDHEN and SYDVKM.

The CDR3 DNA sequence: TGTGCCAGCAGTCGGGACAGGGAGTCCGGGGAGCTGTTTTTT. Translated, it gives CASSRDRESGELFF. This chain links TRBV6-5 with TRBJ2-2, with 9 nucleotides matching TRBD1. CDR3 length: 14 residues. Germline assignment: CDR1 MNHEY and CDR2 SVGAGI. Trimming took 5 bases from V and 6 from J; bases not matched to a gene: 4.

This clonotype was counted between two and nine times. The CDR3 DNA follows: TGTGCCAGCAGCCCATCGGTCTCCCCTGTGAGATACACCTTC. It yields the protein CASSPSVSPVRYTF. The chain has TRBV7-3 and TRBJ1-2; D remains ambiguous. This CDR3 has 14 amino acids. The V gene lost 5 bases and the J gene lost 11 bases, with 21 bases spanning the gap. The germline V gene has CDR1 SGHTA and CDR2 FQGTGA.

This sequence joins TRBV18 and TRBJ2-3, with D uncertain. CDR3 size: 13 residues. V was trimmed by 2 bases and J by 2 bases, leaving 5 bases between them. Germline-derived CDR1 and CDR2 are KGHSH and LQKENI. CDR3 protein: CASSPGTTDTQYF. As DNA, the CDR3 is TGTGCCAGCTCACCAGGTACCACAGATACGCAGTATTTT.

This clonotype was found many times. The chain has TRBV7-9 and TRBJ2-5; TRBD1 or TRBD2 may be the D gene (6 bases each). CDR3 size: 14 residues. V was shortened by 2 bases and J by 5 bases, with 12 bases between the two germline ends. The V gene's germline CDR1 is SEHNR and CDR2 FQNEAQ (reference sequence). Written as DNA, the CDR3 is TGTGCCAGCAGCTTAACCGGGGGCCGGGAGACCCAGTACTTC. Translating gives CASSLTGGRETQYF.

This clonotype turned up a few times. The J gene is TRBJ1-6, the V gene TRBV20-1; D call uncertain. Deletions cut 5 bases from V and 9 bases from J, with 14 bases between. Germline V CDR1 and CDR2: DFQATT, SNEGSKA (reference sequence). The CDR3 covers 13 residues. This CDR3 is CSALVPGISPLHF. Written as DNA, the CDR3 is TGCAGTGCTCTAGTTCCCGGGATTTCACCCCTCCACTTT.

The chain is built from TRBV28 and TRBJ1-5; TRBD1 matches 7 bases. This CDR3 has 14 residues. V gave up 6 bases and J gave up 3 bases; unmatched junction bases: 5. CDR1 MDHEN and CDR2 SYDVKM come from the germline V gene. The CDR3 nucleotides read TGTGCCAGCAGCTTAGGGGGCCTCAATCAGCCCCAGCATTTT. Translating it yields CASSLGGLNQPQHF.

This clonotype has only a few counts. The rearrangement joins TRBV6-5 to TRBJ2-1; 11 bases fit TRBD2. V gave up 4 bases and J gave up 0 bases; unmatched junction bases: 11. The CDR3 consists of 19 residues. Germline CDR1 MNHEY, CDR2 SVGAGI. The CDR3 region is CASSSPTSGAWSSYNEQFF. In DNA form, the CDR3 reads TGTGCCAGCAGTTCCCCGACTAGCGGGGCGTGGAGCTCCTACAATGAGCAGTTCTTC.

This clonotype showed up many times. The V and J genes are TRBV11-2 and TRBJ1-1, with D uncertain. CDR1 SGHAT and CDR2 FQNNGV come from the germline V gene. The CDR3 contains 15 residues. The V gene lost 1 base and the J gene lost 2 bases, with 11 bases spanning the gap. The CDR3 spells CASSLAGEGNTEAFF. CDR3 bases: TGTGCCAGCAGCTTAGCGGGCGAGGGTAACACTGAAGCTTTCTTT.

The chain recombines TRBV6-6 with TRBJ1-2; unclear D gene. This CDR3 has 13 amino acids. Germline V gene lookup returns CDR1 MNHNY and CDR2 SVGAGI (reference sequence). The V and J ends lost 5 bases and 2 bases respectively, with 9 bases between them. The CDR3 sequence is CASSGRENYGYTF. Here the CDR3 DNA reads TGTGCCAGCAGTGGACGGGAGAACTATGGCTACACCTTC.

The chain recombines TRBV12-3 or TRBV12-4 with TRBJ1-2; D possibly corresponds to TRBD1 (5 bases). The V and J ends lost 2 bases and 5 bases respectively, with 18 bases between them. This CDR3 is built from 16 residues. The CDR3 spells CASSLQGPTNSYGYTF. DNA for the CDR3: TGTGCCAGCAGTTTACAGGGCCCTACCAACTCTTATGGCTACACCTTC.

This sequence joins TRBV6-1 and TRBJ2-7; possibly TRBD1 for D (5 bases). Trimming took 6 bases from V and 1 from J, leaving 10 bases between them. Germline CDR1 and CDR2: MNHNS and SASEGT. This CDR3 has 13 amino acids. CDR3 residues: CASSVDSSYEQYV. DNA for the CDR3: TGTGCCAGCAGCGTAGACAGTTCCTACGAGCAGTACGTC.

The table lists this clonotype with a few counts. This chain uses TRBV7-2 with TRBJ2-1; D gene uncertain. Germline CDR1 reads SGHTA; CDR2 reads FQGNSA. V was cut by 5 bases and J by 5 bases, with 13 bases left in between. The CDR3 contains 14 residues. This CDR3 is CASSLAEMHNEQFF. The CDR3 nucleotides are TGTGCCAGCAGCCTCGCCGAAATGCACAATGAGCAGTTCTTC.

The CDR3 bases are TGTGCCATCAGTGAGGGGGACGCAACCCTCTCCGGGGGCTACACCTTC. Translation: CAISEGDATLSGGYTF. The chain links TRBV10-3 to TRBJ1-2, with D possibly being TRBD1 (5 bases). V gave up 2 bases and J gave up 8 bases, with 21 bases separating them. From germline, CDR1 is ENHRY and CDR2 SYGVKD. This CDR3 comprises 16 residues.

This clonotype was counted many times. The chain uses TRBV7-2 and TRBJ2-5; 7 bases are shared with TRBD1. The CDR3 consists of 13 residues. V dropped 6 bases and J dropped 2; count of bases not matched to a gene: 3. Per the germline V gene, CDR1 is SGHTA and CDR2 is FQGNSA. CDR3 in DNA: TGTGCCAGCAGTTTCAGGGGGCAAGAGACCCAGTACTTC. As protein: CASSFRGQETQYF. Based on the CDR3 plus reference TRBV7-2 and TRBJ2-5, the full variable domain is GAGVSQSPSNKVTEKGKDVELRCDPISGHTALYWYRQSLGQGLEFLIYFQGNSAPDKSGLPSDRFSAERTGGSVSTLTIQRTQQEDSAVYLCASSFRGQETQYFGPGTRLLVL.

This clonotype was detected a few times. V usage is TRBV4-1 and J usage is TRBJ1-4; no definite D call. There are 17 residues in the CDR3. The V end was cut by 2 bases, the J end by 4 bases, with 17 bases between. Per the germline V gene, CDR1 is MGHRA and CDR2 is YSYEKL. The CDR3 loop is CASSQFPDWTGNEKLFF. The CDR3 DNA is TGCGCCAGCAGCCAATTCCCGGACTGGACCGGTAATGAAAAACTGTTTTTT.

The genes are TRBV9 and TRBJ1-1; 9 nucleotides match TRBD1. This CDR3 is built from 14 residues. The J segment lost 1 base and the V segment lost 5 bases, leaving 3 bases of the junction unmatched. CDR1 is SGDLS, CDR2 YYNGEE, per germline. The CDR3 DNA sequence: TGTGCCAGCAGTACAGGGGGCTCGAACACTGAAGCTTTCTTT. This translates into CASSTGGSNTEAFF.